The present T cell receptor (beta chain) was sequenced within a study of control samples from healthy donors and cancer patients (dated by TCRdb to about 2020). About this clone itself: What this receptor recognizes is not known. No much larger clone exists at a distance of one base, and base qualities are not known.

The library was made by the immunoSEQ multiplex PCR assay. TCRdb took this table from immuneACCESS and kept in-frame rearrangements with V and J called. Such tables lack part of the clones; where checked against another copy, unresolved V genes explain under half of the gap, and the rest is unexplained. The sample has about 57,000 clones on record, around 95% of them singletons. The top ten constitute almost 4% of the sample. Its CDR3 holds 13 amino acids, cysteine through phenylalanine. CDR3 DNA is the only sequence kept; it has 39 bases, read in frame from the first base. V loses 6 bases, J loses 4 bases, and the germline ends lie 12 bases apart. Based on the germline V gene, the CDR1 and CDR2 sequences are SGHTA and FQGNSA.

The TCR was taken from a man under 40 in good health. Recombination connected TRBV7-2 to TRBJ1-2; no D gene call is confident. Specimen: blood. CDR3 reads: CASRHREAYGYTF. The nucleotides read TGTGCCAGCAGGCATAGGGAGGCCTATGGCTACACCTTC.